The 32 T cell receptor beta chains presented below share a single source sample, sequenced in a study of blood T cell repertoires in COVID-19. Sequencing was performed with immunoSEQ multiplex PCR; in TCRdb, only in-frame clones are kept and a portion is missing. The profile shows 150,000 to 200,000 clones, roughly 80% of them singletons. Sequenced input: peripheral blood. The origin of the receptors is a woman older than 75 with acute or convalescent COVID-19.

V gene TRBV5-1 combines with J gene TRBJ2-1; 7 bases map to TRBD1. Germline V gene sequence: CDR1 SGHRS, CDR2 YFSETQ. The CDR3 length is 15 residues. The V segment lost 5 bases and the J segment 0 bases; nucleotides outside the gene matches: 5. The CDR3: CASSTGTASYNEQFF. The CDR3 nucleotides are TGCGCCAGCAGTACCGGGACAGCCTCCTACAATGAGCAGTTCTTC. Based on the CDR3 plus reference TRBV5-1 and TRBJ2-1, the full variable domain is KAGVTQTPRYLIKTRGQQVTLSCSPISGHRSVSWYQQTPGQGLQFLFEYFSETQRNKGNFPGRFSGRQFSNSRSEMNVSTLELGDSALYLCASSTGTASYNEQFFGPGTRLTVL.

The chain combines TRBV11-2 with TRBJ2-5, with D maybe TRBD2 (5 bases). With 5 bases removed from V and 12 bases from J, the gap between germline ends came to 13 bases. Germline V gene lookup returns CDR1 SGHAT and CDR2 FQNNGV. This CDR3 contains 11 residues. CDR3 in DNA: TGTGCCAGCAGCGCGAGGACTGACAAGTACTTC. It yields the protein CASSARTDKYF.

This chain joins TRBV20-1 and TRBJ2-4, with unresolved D. The CDR3 is 12 residues long. The V end was cut by 3 bases, the J end by 1 base, with 4 bases between. Germline V gives CDR1 DFQATT, CDR2 SNEGSKA (reference sequence). CDR3 coding DNA: TGCAGTGCTAGTCGGGCCAAAAACATTCAGTACTTC. Translation: CSASRAKNIQYF.

CDR3 bases: TGTGCCAGCAGTTTCCGGGACAGGCCAGATACGCAGTATTTT. Translation: CASSFRDRPDTQYF. J is TRBJ2-3 and V is TRBV6-6; 8 bases are shared with TRBD1. This CDR3 comprises 14 residues. V trimming: 4 bases; J trimming: 4 bases; junction bases outside the gene matches: 4. Germline CDR1 reads MNHNY; CDR2 reads SVGAGI (reference sequence).

This sequence joins TRBV9 and TRBJ2-5, with 10 bases aligning to TRBD2. This CDR3 has 17 residues. Germline CDR1 and CDR2: SGDLS and YYNGEE. After removal of 3 bases from V and 2 bases from J, the junction contained 10 bases not matched to a gene. The CDR3 nucleotides read TGTGCCAGCAGCGCCAGCACTAGCGGGGTAGTACAAGAGACCCAGTACTTC. Translation: CASSASTSGVVQETQYF.

The chain carries TRBV7-2 and TRBJ2-7; possible D gene TRBD2, 7 bases. The V gene's germline CDR1 is SGHTA and CDR2 FQGNSA. V was pared by 2 bases and J by 4 bases, with 15 bases between. This CDR3 has 15 residues. This CDR3 is CASSLLGGGLYEQYF. CDR3 nucleotides: TGTGCCAGCAGCTTACTTGGCGGGGGCCTTTACGAGCAGTACTTC. The whole variable domain, remainder taken from reference TRBV7-2 and TRBJ2-7, is GAGVSQSPSNKVTEKGKDVELRCDPISGHTALYWYRQSLGQGLEFLIYFQGNSAPDKSGLPSDRFSAERTGGSVSTLTIQRTQQEDSAVYLCASSLLGGGLYEQYFGPGTRLTVT.

This clone was seen more than once but under ten times. The J gene is TRBJ1-6, the V gene TRBV5-6, with unresolved D. The CDR3 extends over 15 amino acids. Germline V CDR1 and CDR2: SGHDT, YYEEEE. Trimming removed 4 bases at V and 0 bases at J, with 8 bases between. CDR3 nucleotides: TGTGCCAGCAGCAAGAGCGGCTCCTATAATTCACCCCTCCACTTT. This codes for CASSKSGSYNSPLHF.

J is TRBJ2-7 and V is TRBV5-4; 8 nucleotides agree with TRBD2. V shed 3 bases and J 5 bases; nucleotides not matched to a gene: 13. This CDR3 spans 16 amino acids. The V gene's germline CDR1 is SGHNT and CDR2 YYREEE (reference sequence). The CDR3 reads CASSSKRETSGHEQYF. The CDR3 coding sequence is TGTGCCAGCAGCTCAAAGCGGGAGACCTCAGGGCACGAGCAGTACTTC. Looking up the rest from reference TRBV5-4 and TRBJ2-7 gives the full variable domain: ETGVTQSPTHLIKTRGQQVTLRCSSQSGHNTVSWYQQALGQGPQFIFQYYREEENGRGNFPPRFSGLQFPNYSSELNVNALELDDSALYLCASSSKRETSGHEQYFGPGTRLTVT.

V is TRBV6-5 and J is TRBJ1-5; 9 nucleotides match TRBD1. The V gene end was trimmed by 8 bases and the J gene end by 3 bases; junction bases not matched to a gene: 5. Germline V CDR1 and CDR2: MNHEY, SVGAGI. The CDR3 spans 14 residues. CDR3 DNA sequence: TGTGCCAGCCAGACAGGGGGGAACAATCAGCCCCAGCATTTT. Translated: CASQTGGNNQPQHF.

The chain uses TRBV4-2 and TRBJ2-3; TRBD2 might be the D (6 bases). The CDR3 has 15 amino acids. V was shortened by 3 bases and J by 2 bases, with 12 bases between the two germline ends. The germline gives CDR1 LGHNA, CDR2 YNFKEQ. The DNA of the CDR3 is TGTGCCAGCAGCCACGAGGGGCGGGACACAGATACGCAGTATTTT. Translated: CASSHEGRDTDTQYF.

This clone was counted at least ten times. The gene calls are TRBV5-6 and TRBJ1-5; D may be TRBD1 (6 bases). V was pared by 0 bases and J by 4 bases, with 11 bases between. The CDR3 extends over 15 amino acids. The germline V gene encodes CDR1 SGHDT and CDR2 YYEEEE. CDR3 DNA: TGTGCCAGCAGCTTGGGCAGGGGAAGGAATCAGCCCCAGCATTTT. Translation gives CASSLGRGRNQPQHF.

The chain joins TRBV5-6 to TRBJ2-1, with D unclear. From germline, CDR1 is SGHDT and CDR2 YYEEEE. V was trimmed by 1 base and J by 7 bases, leaving 12 bases between them. The CDR3 covers 14 residues. This CDR3 is CASSLYAVENEQFF. The CDR3 region has the DNA TGTGCCAGCAGCTTGTATGCGGTTGAAAATGAGCAGTTCTTC.

This chain links TRBV19 with TRBJ2-4, with D perhaps TRBD1 (5 bases). In germline, CDR1 is LNHDA, CDR2 SQIVND (reference sequence). V was pared by 6 bases and J by 8 bases, with 11 bases between. The CDR3 is 12 residues long. DNA of the CDR3: TGTGCCAGTAGCCAGGGTGGGGACATTCAGTACTTC. Amino acids: CASSQGGDIQYF. The full variable domain, in which reference TRBV19 and TRBJ2-4 provide the parts outside the CDR3, is DGGITQSPKYLFRKEGQNVTLSCEQNLNHDAMYWYRQDPGQGLRLIYYSQIVNDFQKGDIAEGYSVSREKKESFPLTVTSAQKNPTAFYLCASSQGGDIQYFGAGTRLSVL.

In nucleotides, the CDR3 is TGTGCCAGCAAGACAGGGACTTATGGCTACACCTTC. Translating it yields CASKTGTYGYTF. The rearrangement joins TRBV28 to TRBJ1-2; TRBD1 matches at 7 bases. The germline gives CDR1 MDHEN, CDR2 SYDVKM. V lost 7 bases to trimming and J lost 5 bases; unmatched junction nucleotides: 4. The CDR3 runs 12 residues.

This clone was found a few times. J is TRBJ1-4 and V is TRBV19, with D tentatively TRBD1 (6 bases). Germline values: CDR1 LNHDA, CDR2 SQIVND (reference sequence). The V end was cut by 4 bases, the J end by 5 bases, with 14 bases between. The CDR3 consists of 15 residues. This CDR3 is CASSRGQNPNEKLFF. The CDR3, as DNA: TGTGCCAGTAGTAGAGGACAGAACCCAAATGAAAAACTGTTTTTT.

The rearrangement uses TRBV19 and TRBJ1-2; 8 nucleotides agree with TRBD1. Germline V gene lookup returns CDR1 LNHDA and CDR2 SQIVND (reference sequence). CDR3 size: 15 residues. The V segment lost 2 bases and the J segment 8 bases; nucleotides outside the gene matches: 10. CDR3 amino acids: CASSILARGQGGYTF. CDR3 coding DNA: TGTGCCAGTAGTATACTCGCCAGGGGGCAGGGAGGCTACACCTTC.

The chain couples TRBV28 to TRBJ2-7; 7 bases map to TRBD1. This CDR3 is 13 amino acids long. The V segment lost 6 bases and the J segment 3 bases; nucleotides outside the gene matches: 5. In germline, CDR1 is MDHEN, CDR2 SYDVKM. Here the CDR3 reads CASRTGVRYEQYF. The CDR3 bases are TGTGCCAGCAGAACAGGGGTGCGCTACGAGCAGTACTTC.

This rearrangement joins TRBV21-1 to TRBJ1-4; the table's D call TRBD1 went unverified against the DNA. TRBV21-1 is a pseudogene segment. There are 18 residues in the CDR3. The chain's CDR3 is CASSQPGQGLPTNEKLFF. In DNA, the CDR3 is TGTGCCAGCAGCCAACCGGGACAGGGTCTTCCAACTAATGAAAAACTGTTTTTT.

This clone has more than one count but fewer than ten. One end of the junction is discordant with germline, which a read error may explain. The genes are TRBV20-1 and TRBJ2-7, with a possible D match to TRBD1 (6 bases). Germline lookup yields CDR1 DFQATT and CDR2 SNEGSKA (reference sequence). This CDR3 comprises 13 residues. CDR3 region: CSASHSRTRTAAF. Written as DNA, the CDR3 is TGCAGTGCAAGTCATTCACGGACACGGACAGCCGCCTTC.

The V and J genes are TRBV19 and TRBJ2-1; the D gene is possibly TRBD1 (5 bases). The CDR3 is 13 amino acids. The ends were cut back, 4 bases at V and 3 bases at J, with 7 bases in the middle. Germline CDR1 is LNHDA and CDR2 is SQIVND (reference sequence). CDR3 loop: CASSTDSYNEQFF. The CDR3 DNA reads TGTGCCAGTAGTACAGACAGCTACAATGAGCAGTTCTTC.

V is TRBV15 and J is TRBJ2-7, with 12 nucleotides matching TRBD1. J was trimmed by 1 base and V by 1 base; bases with no gene match: 8. The germline V gene encodes CDR1 LNHNV and CDR2 YYDKDF (reference sequence). The CDR3 is 18 amino acids. CDR3 coding DNA: TGTGCCACCAGCAGAGCTCCGGGACAGGGGGCTGCTTCCTACGAGCAGTACTTC. Amino acid sequence: CATSRAPGQGAASYEQYF.

V gene TRBV18 combines with J gene TRBJ1-1, with D uncertain. Germline V CDR1 and CDR2: KGHSH, LQKENI. The CDR3 loop spans 13 amino acids. V was shortened by 6 bases and J by 5 bases, with 13 bases between the two germline ends. Written as DNA, the CDR3 is TGTGCCAGCTCTCTCGATACTTGGACTGAAGCTTTCTTT. Amino acids: CASSLDTWTEAFF.

The rearrangement uses TRBV7-9 and TRBJ1-1; unclear D gene. V lost 7 bases, J lost 1 base, and 10 bases lay in between. The CDR3 loop spans 13 amino acids. Germline loops: CDR1 SEHNR, CDR2 FQNEAQ (reference sequence). The CDR3 loop is CASIEGANTEAFF. DNA of the CDR3: TGTGCCAGCATTGAGGGAGCGAACACTGAAGCTTTCTTT.

The chain recombines TRBV19 with TRBJ2-1; TRBD2 might be the D (6 bases). The CDR3 runs 14 residues. Trimming removed 1 base from V and 9 bases from J, with 13 bases in between. Germline lookup yields CDR1 LNHDA and CDR2 SQIVND (reference sequence). CDR3 in amino acids: CASSIGRRGVEQFF. The CDR3 nucleotides read TGTGCCAGTAGTATAGGAAGGAGGGGAGTTGAGCAGTTCTTC.

The V gene is TRBV28, the J gene TRBJ2-3; D gene unclear. Germline V lookup: CDR1 MDHEN, CDR2 SYDVKM. There are 15 residues in the CDR3. Deletions cut 1 base from V and 2 bases from J, with 10 bases between. The DNA for the CDR3 is TGTGCCAGCAGTTTATTGGTGGCAAACACAGATACGCAGTATTTT. Translation: CASSLLVANTDTQYF.

The J gene is TRBJ2-2, the V gene TRBV9; TRBD2 agrees at 9 bases. This CDR3 spans 17 amino acids. Germline lookup yields CDR1 SGDLS and CDR2 YYNGEE. With V trimmed by 7 bases and J by 4 bases, 14 bases remained unmatched. The CDR3, as DNA: TGTGCCAGCCACAAATATGGCGGGAGGGTCGGCACCGGGGAGCTGTTTTTT. Its protein product is CASHKYGGRVGTGELFF.

This chain joins TRBV25-1 and TRBJ1-5; D is possibly TRBD1 (6 bases). The CDR3 totals 14 residues. Germline loops: CDR1 MGHDK, CDR2 SYGVNS. The ends were cut back, 4 bases at V and 6 bases at J, with 13 bases in the middle. CDR3 region: CASSGGGEGQPQHF. The CDR3, as DNA: TGTGCCAGCAGTGGAGGGGGTGAGGGTCAGCCCCAGCATTTT. The entire variable domain, with the rest obtained from reference TRBV25-1 and TRBJ1-5, is as follows: EADIYQTPRYLVIGTGKKITLECSQTMGHDKMYWYQQDPGMELHLIHYSYGVNSTEKGDLSSESTVSRIRTEHFPLTLESARPSHTSQYLCASSGGGEGQPQHFGDGTRLSIL.

The chain links TRBV4-3 to TRBJ2-6; D is perhaps TRBD1 (6 bases). This CDR3 comprises 18 residues. Trimming cost V 2 bases and J 0 bases, with 14 bases left between them. Germline lookup yields CDR1 LGHNA and CDR2 YSLEER. The CDR3 coding sequence is TGCGCCAGCAGCCAACAGACAGGTTTTAGCTCTGGGGCCAACGTCCTGACTTTC. This translates into CASSQQTGFSSGANVLTF.

The J gene is TRBJ1-2, the V gene TRBV5-1; D possibly corresponds to TRBD1 (6 bases). The CDR3 is made up of 14 amino acids. Germline V lookup: CDR1 SGHRS, CDR2 YFSETQ. V lost 3 bases and J 9 bases, leaving 18 bases between the germline ends. The DNA of the CDR3 is TGCGCCAGCAGCTCAGAGGGGCAGAGGGGGAGCTACACCTTC. Translated: CASSSEGQRGSYTF.

The chain has TRBV11-1 and TRBJ1-2; D is perhaps TRBD1 (5 bases). Trimming stripped 6 bases from V and 0 bases from J, with 11 bases between. In germline, CDR1 is SGHAT, CDR2 FQDESV (reference sequence). The length of the CDR3 is 14 residues. CDR3 DNA: TGTGCCAGCAGGTCAGGGATGTCTAACTATGGCTACACCTTC. Translated: CASRSGMSNYGYTF.

The chain employs TRBV27 and TRBJ1-4; 10 bases agree with TRBD1. Germline CDR1 MNHEY, CDR2 SMNVEV (reference sequence). The CDR3 covers 15 residues. The junction had 3 bases not matched to a gene; V was cut back by 5 bases and J by 3 bases. The chain's CDR3 is CASSQGQGSNEKLFF. In nucleotides, the CDR3 is TGTGCCAGCAGTCAGGGACAGGGGTCTAATGAAAAACTGTTTTTT. Full variable domain (remainder filled in from reference TRBV27 and TRBJ1-4): EAQVTQNPRYLITVTGKKLTVTCSQNMNHEYMSWYRQDPGLGLRQIYYSMNVEVTDKGDVPEGYKVSRKEKRNFPLILESPSPNQTSLYFCASSQGQGSNEKLFFGSGTQLSVL.

The chain combines TRBV6-4 with TRBJ2-1; 10 positions match TRBD2. CDR1 and CDR2 from the germline V gene are MRHNA and SNTAGT. CDR3 size: 15 residues. With V trimmed by 5 bases and J by 6 bases, 7 bases remained unmatched. The CDR3 region has the DNA TGTGCCAGCAGTCCGGGACTAGCGTTTGTCAATGAGCAGTTCTTC. It specifies CASSPGLAFVNEQFF.